The clone carrying this TCR beta chain was found once. The data were taken from a study of T cell responses to AZD1222 COVID-19 vaccine. The assay was immunoSEQ multiplex PCR, and TCRdb's table has in-frame clones only and misses some. The repertoire consists of 120,000 to 150,000 clones, with roughly 90% occurring once and the leading ten covering under 3.5%. The sample in question was peripheral blood, obtained on day 0 of AZD1222 vaccination. The TCR comes from an adult in good health.

The CDR3 DNA sequence: TGCGCCAGCAGCCCGGACAGGGGTTCCTACGAGCAGTACTTC. Encoded protein: CASSPDRGSYEQYF. V is TRBV4-3 and J is TRBJ2-7; 9 positions match TRBD1. Looked up from germline, CDR1 is LGHNA and CDR2 is YSLEER. J gave up 1 base and V 4 bases, and 2 bases lay outside the gene matches. This CDR3 comprises 14 residues.